This TCR beta chain was retrieved from a study of OX40 agonist ivuxolimab in advanced cancers. In the study overall: People in dose escalation had one of these cancers: hepatocellular carcinoma, melanoma, renal cell or head and neck cancer. Study results and limitations: Expansion of clones was among the lowest in partial responders at 0.1-3.0 mg/kg. Clones of CD4+ and CD8+ blood T cells grew by week 6 at doses of 0.1 to 3.0 mg/kg.

This clone was seen only a few times. Its target is not known. Here immunoSEQ multiplex PCR was the method, and the copy in TCRdb shows in-frame clones only, minus some. The sample gives nearly 80,000 clones, less than 85% of which show up once; roughly 0.44% is in the top ten. Germline CDR1 reads DFQATT; CDR2 reads SNEGSKA (reference sequence). This CDR3 contains 10 residues. Trimming removed 2 bases from V and 5 bases from J, with 3 bases in between. Patients were ineligible given autoimmune disease history or systemic immunosuppression. This specimen was CD4+ or CD8+ T cells sorted from blood, taken in a trial of the OX40 agonist ivuxolimab. This chain links TRBV20-1 with TRBJ1-1; no definite D call. The clonotype was recovered from an adult with an advanced solid tumor such as melanoma, head and neck, liver or kidney cancer. The CDR3 protein is CSARLTEAFF. DNA for the CDR3: TGCAGTGCTAGACTTACTGAAGCTTTCTTT.